This T cell receptor (beta chain) was sequenced in a study of T-cell memory formation after mild COVID-19. Study observations and caveats: The appearance of some responding clones in pre-infection memory suggested that cross-reactive memory joined. Clones that contracted clustered mainly in CM and EM if CD4+ and in EMRA if CD8+. Later expanders leaned CD4+, whereas clones that contracted between day 15 and 85 were balanced CD4/CD8.

The CDR3 has 15 amino acids. CDR1 LNHNV and CDR2 YYDKDF come from the germline V gene (reference sequence). The V end lost 0 bases, the J end lost 5 bases, and 13 bases lay between the germline ends. This clonotype was found a few times. Its cognate antigen is unknown. TCRdb ran MiXCR on the 5' RACE reads and lists one entry per CDR3 protein. The sample has roughly 110,000 distinct CDR3 sequences, 20% to 25% seen once. The J gene is TRBJ1-1, the V gene TRBV15; tentative D call: TRBD1 (5 bases). Specimen: PBMCs or a T cell subset sorted from them (not recorded which). This receptor was identified in a man aged 18 to 30 who had mild COVID-19 (a few samples of this study predate the infection). Cell type and time point are not known. CDR3 sequence reads: CATSRERQGTTEAFF. CDR3 sequence (DNA): TGTGCCACCAGCAGAGAGAGGCAGGGAACGACTGAAGCTTTCTTT.